This T cell receptor (beta chain) was observed in a study of OX40 agonist ivuxolimab in advanced cancers. Looking at the study overall: Dose-escalation patients were diagnosed with hepatocellular carcinoma, melanoma, renal cell cancer or head and neck cancer. Study-wide results and caveats: The authors did not determine the antigen specificity of the expanded peripheral T cells. There were, on average, more expanded clones in CD8+ T cells than in CD4+.

The table came from immunoSEQ multiplex PCR; TCRdb's copy has only in-frame clones and leaves some out. In the table there are approximately 15,000 clones, over 75% of which are singletons. Worth noting for this clone: As yet, its antigen is unknown.

There are 15 residues in the CDR3. The V and J ends lost 4 bases and 6 bases respectively, with 19 bases between them. Germline assignment: CDR1 SGDLS and CDR2 YYNGEE. The starting material was CD4+ or CD8+ T cells sorted from blood, obtained in a trial of the OX40 agonist ivuxolimab. This sequence joins TRBV9 and TRBJ1-1; perhaps TRBD1 as D (6 bases). This TCR derives from an adult with an advanced solid tumor such as melanoma, head and neck, liver or kidney cancer. The CDR3: CASSTPRGGLAEAFF. The CDR3 nucleotides are TGTGCCAGCAGCACCCCCCGTGGGGGGCTTGCTGAAGCTTTCTTT.